The entry that follows covers one TCR beta chain sequence. There is no known antigen for this receptor. Qualities for individual bases were not recorded, and no much larger clone is one base off. TCR CDR3 regions were amplified from genomic DNA by multiplex PCR using the deep immunoSEQ assay. Extracted genomic DNA from each cell subset was distributed evenly across all wells of several immunoSEQ 96-well plates, and each plate was treated as a replicate. For sorted subsets, approximately 0.2 ug of genomic DNA, equivalent to 25,000 to 30,000 T cell genomes, went into each replicate PCR. Purified libraries were measured with a Qubit 3.0 fluorometer, size-checked on a Bioanalyzer 2100, and measured again with the KAPA Library Quantification kit. Every immunoSEQ 96-well plate was sequenced on a separate single-read 150-cycle Illumina NextSeq 550 flow cell. The study's processing was this. Because only junctional sequences without quality scores were contained in the immunoSEQ output, filtering matching that applied to full-length reads could not be performed. To assign V/J genes and CDR3, sequences were annotated using PyIR, a Python wrapper for IgBLAST v1.9, with IMGT germline references. Any read was removed if the V/J assignment was weak (E-value above 1e-6), the CDR3 was missing, or the read contained stop codons, out-of-frame junctions, or ambiguous translated residues. V3J clonotypes were defined as sequences sharing an identical inferred V gene, J gene, and CDR3 amino acid sequence. Percentage overlap between repertoires was calculated by dividing the number of shared unique clonotypes by the size of the smaller repertoire. RTK rarefaction, the Chao1 estimator, and Recon v2.1 estimates of unobserved clonotypes were used to assess repertoire richness. OLGA was used to compute generation probabilities for all TCRbeta clonotypes that the gDNA method yielded from several donors. TCRdb took this table from immuneACCESS and kept in-frame rearrangements with V and J called. Such tables lack part of the clones; where checked against another copy, unresolved V genes explain under half of the gap, and the rest is unexplained. V and J calls plus clone size are reproduced from that table; the DNA served to infer D and trimming. Across this sample there are some 2.1 million clones, with roughly 93% seen only once. The biggest ten clones account for approximately 1.6% of the sample.

V is cut by 3 bases and J by 0 bases, and the space between the germline ends is 9 bases. The CDR3 numbers 14 residues from cysteine through phenylalanine. The entry retains the CDR3 DNA only, 42 bases that are in frame from base 1. The germline V gene gives CDR1 as MGHDK and CDR2 as SYGVNS. The data were obtained in a study of shared clonotypes between healthy human individuals (dated by TCRdb to between 2020 and 2021). For the wider study: A few men and a couple of women, aged 18 to 49 years, made up the cohort. To estimate repertoire size and how much clonotype sharing occurs between individuals, the study deeply sequenced the blood TCR repertoires of five healthy adults. For each donor, three plates each were used for CD4 naive and CD4 memory, two plates were used for CD8 naive, and one plate was used for CD8 memory. Leukapheresis yielded between about 0.9 and 9.5 billion PBMCs per donor. To increase sequencing depth and limit assay-specific biases, different laboratories used diverse techniques to prepare libraries and sequence TCR repertoires.

CD8 naive samples consisted of CD45RO-negative cells that were positively selected for CCR7, yielding a CD45RA+CCR7+ population without TemRA cells. The donors were healthy, HIV-negative adults who had no recently reported acute infections or vaccinations. All donors were Caucasian adults living in Nashville, Tennessee, USA. Blood was obtained by leukapheresis, after which PBMCs were separated by Ficoll-Histopaque density gradient centrifugation and cryopreserved in liquid nitrogen vapor phase. Analytical flow cytometry was used to check the purity and quantity of each magnetically sorted T cell population. Each sorted fraction had its genomic DNA isolated and then quantified by UV absorbance on a Nanodrop 2000c. Study-wide conclusions, independent of this receptor: About 5% of naive CD4, roughly 3.6% of naive CD8, around 2.3% of memory CD4, and 0.35% to 0.5% of memory CD8 clonotypes were shared across several donors. Pairwise subsampling indicated that sequencing depth was expected to affect the degree of clonotype sharing among donors. Compared with non-shared clonotypes, the clonotypes found in all four sorted-subset donors had higher generation probabilities. Rarefaction of sorted-subset datasets indicated incomplete sequencing despite the large sequencing depth. Sampling was restricted to blood, and TCR repertoires in tissues likely differ from the TCR repertoires found in blood. Naive subsets generally had larger estimated clonotype richness than memory subsets. The genetic and exposure-history diversity represented was limited by the small number of donors.

The V gene is TRBV25-1 and the J gene is TRBJ2-7; perhaps TRBD2 is the D gene, with 6 bases matching. The sequenced sample consisted of naive CD8+ T cells from PBMCs. The cell subset or site label of this sample denotes: CD45RA+CCR7+. The source of this sequence is a man aged 18 to 30 in good health. Some clones in this sample may be carry-over from other donors' samples. In nucleotide form, the sequence is TGTGCCAGCAGTGACTGGGGGGTCTCCTACGAGCAGTACTTC. This gives the protein CASSDWGVSYEQYF.